Listed below are T cell receptor beta chains from one sample, sequenced in a study of T-cell reconstitution after alpha-beta-depleted transplantation in children. A single record per CDR3 protein comes from TCRdb applying MiXCR to the PCR reads. Of approximately 520,000 distinct CDR3 sequences listed, approximately 30% were seen once; the top ten hold 2% to 2.5%. Sequencing was performed on PBMCs from the stem cell graft donor, taken from the stem cell graft. The receptors were gathered from a human donor who donated a stem cell graft to a child with aplastic anemia. The CDR3 runs from the conserved cysteine through the conserved F or W. Each record gives: CDR3 length, J gene, D gene, clone size, V gene, CDR3 DNA, CDR3 protein. A D gene is named only where the DNA matches it firmly. Rows give clone size only sometimes, using once, few, many, or a class for an expanded clone.

length: 15
J: TRBJ2-5
D: TRBD2
size: .
V: TRBV30
DNA: TGTGCGACGGGACTAGCGGGAGTGGATCAAGAGACCCAGTACTTC
CDR3: CATGLAGVDQETQYF

length: 14
J: TRBJ2-2
D: .
size: .
V: TRBV27
DNA: TGTGCCAGCAGTTTAAGTAGTAGATCCGGGGAGCTGTTTTTT
CDR3: CASSLSSRSGELFF

length: 14
J: TRBJ2-1
D: .
size: .
V: TRBV5-1
DNA: TGCGCCAGCAGCTTGGTTGGTAGCCGCGATGAGCAGTTCTTC
CDR3: CASSLVGSRDEQFF

length: 13
J: TRBJ1-3
D: .
size: few
V: TRBV28
DNA: TGTGCCAGCGGGACGGGCTCTGGAAACACCATATATTTT
CDR3: CASGTGSGNTIYF

length: 15
J: TRBJ1-3
D: .
size: .
V: TRBV9
DNA: TGTGCCAGCAGCCAACGGTGGGGGTCTGGAAACACCATATATTTT
CDR3: CASSQRWGSGNTIYF

length: 15
J: TRBJ2-1
D: TRBD2
size: few
V: TRBV12-3/TRBV12-4
DNA: TGTGCCAGCAGTTTAAGGCGGGAGGGCCCCCATGAGCAGTTCTTC
CDR3: CASSLRREGPHEQFF

length: 20
J: TRBJ1-2
D: .
size: .
V: TRBV3-1
DNA: TGTGCCAGCAGCCAGATGTCTACAAGAAATCCGGGGGCAGGAAAGTATGGCTACACCTTC
CDR3: CASSQMSTRNPGAGKYGYTF

length: 15
J: TRBJ1-2
D: TRBD1
size: .
V: TRBV27
DNA: TGTGCCAGCAGTGGACAGGGTGGCCCCCCGTATGGCTACACCTTC
CDR3: CASSGQGGPPYGYTF

length: 17
J: TRBJ2-3
D: .
size: .
V: TRBV20-1
DNA: TGCAGTGCTAGAGATCCCCCCGGCGGAGAACACACAGATACGCAGTATTTT
CDR3: CSARDPPGGEHTDTQYF

length: 16
J: TRBJ1-2
D: TRBD1
size: once
V: TRBV7-9
DNA: TGTGCCAGCAGCGCCGGGACAGGTACGGACTGGGATGGCTACACCTTC
CDR3: CASSAGTGTDWDGYTF

length: 13
J: TRBJ2-7
D: .
size: .
V: TRBV5-1
DNA: TGCGCCAGCAGCTCCAGGAAGCCCTACGAGCAGTACTTC
CDR3: CASSSRKPYEQYF

length: 15
J: TRBJ1-1
D: TRBD1
size: few
V: TRBV12-3/TRBV12-4
DNA: TGTGCCAGCAGCCCTCCGGGACAGTTGAACACTGAAGCTTTCTTT
CDR3: CASSPPGQLNTEAFF

length: 16
J: TRBJ2-1
D: .
size: few
V: TRBV4-3
DNA: TGCGCCAGCAGCCAACGGACCGTAAGCTCCTACAATGAGCAGTTCTTC
CDR3: CASSQRTVSSYNEQFF

length: 12
J: TRBJ1-2
D: .
size: .
V: TRBV28
DNA: TGTGCCAGCAGTCCACGGTCCCTGGGCTACACCTTC
CDR3: CASSPRSLGYTF

length: 12
J: TRBJ1-1
D: .
size: few
V: TRBV29-1
DNA: TGCAGCGGAGGATTTCAGGGAGAAGAAGCTTTCTTT
CDR3: CSGGFQGEEAFF

length: 11
J: TRBJ2-1
D: .
size: many
V: TRBV20-1
DNA: TGCAGTGCTAGGGGCTACAATGAGCAGTTCTTC
CDR3: CSARGYNEQFF

length: 15
J: TRBJ2-1
D: TRBD1
size: once
V: TRBV5-4
DNA: TGTGCCAGCAGCCTAAGACAGGGGGCTGTATATGAGCAGTTCTTC
CDR3: CASSLRQGAVYEQFF

length: 15
J: TRBJ2-5
D: .
size: few
V: TRBV7-7
DNA: TGTGCCAGCAGCTTTTTAGGGGGCCGGGGGGAGACCCAGTACTTC
CDR3: CASSFLGGRGETQYF

length: 14
J: TRBJ2-7
D: .
size: few
V: TRBV18
DNA: TGTGCCAGCTCAGAGGCGGACCGACCCTACGAGCAGTACTTC
CDR3: CASSEADRPYEQYF

length: 12
J: TRBJ2-7
D: .
size: few
V: TRBV28
DNA: TGTGCCAGCAGTTTATTGGGGGTCGAGCAGTACTTC
CDR3: CASSLLGVEQYF

length: 15
J: TRBJ2-7
D: .
size: few
V: TRBV14
DNA: TGTGCCAGCAGCGGATCGGACTCAGGCCGATACGAGCAGTACTTC
CDR3: CASSGSDSGRYEQYF

length: 18
J: TRBJ2-1
D: .
size: .
V: TRBV11-2
DNA: TGTGCCAGCAGCTTAGTAGGTTCGAGCGGAGCTATCTACAATGAGCAGTTCTTC
CDR3: CASSLVGSSGAIYNEQFF

length: 17
J: TRBJ1-3
D: TRBD1
size: few
V: TRBV10-3
DNA: TGTGCCATCAGTGAGGCGGGGGACAGGCTGTCTGGAAACACCATATATTTT
CDR3: CAISEAGDRLSGNTIYF

length: 15
J: TRBJ2-1
D: .
size: .
V: TRBV7-2
DNA: TGTGCCAGCAGCAGTGCAGCGTACTCCTACAATGAGCAGTTCTTC
CDR3: CASSSAAYSYNEQFF

length: 14
J: TRBJ2-5
D: .
size: few
V: TRBV9
DNA: TGTGCCAGCAGCGCTACCCAGGGCCGGGAGACCCAGTACTTC
CDR3: CASSATQGRETQYF

length: 15
J: TRBJ2-7
D: TRBD1
size: .
V: TRBV20-1
DNA: TGCAGTGCTAGTGGGCAGGGGGCTACCTACTACGAGCAGTACTTC
CDR3: CSASGQGATYYEQYF

length: 14
J: TRBJ1-2
D: TRBD1
size: .
V: TRBV11-1
DNA: TGTGCCAGCAGCTCCAGGACAGGGATGGACGGCTACACCTTC
CDR3: CASSSRTGMDGYTF

length: 14
J: TRBJ2-2
D: .
size: .
V: TRBV5-1
DNA: TGCGCCAGCACCCCTTTCAGGGATACCGGGGAGCTGTTTTTT
CDR3: CASTPFRDTGELFF

length: 13
J: TRBJ1-4
D: TRBD1
size: few
V: TRBV30
DNA: TGTGCCTGTAAGGGGACAGGGAATGAAAAACTGTTTTTT
CDR3: CACKGTGNEKLFF

length: 15
J: TRBJ1-1
D: .
size: .
V: TRBV18
DNA: TGTGCCAGCTCCCCCCCGGCGGGTTCGGTCACTGAAGCTTTCTTT
CDR3: CASSPPAGSVTEAFF

length: 14
J: TRBJ2-2
D: TRBD2
size: .
V: TRBV6-1
DNA: TGTGCCAGCAGTCTGGGACTAAGTTTAGGGGAGCTGTTTTTT
CDR3: CASSLGLSLGELFF

length: 16
J: TRBJ1-1
D: .
size: .
V: TRBV7-9
DNA: TGTGCCAGCAGCTTAGGTTTTGACAGCTTGAACACTGAAGCTTTCTTT
CDR3: CASSLGFDSLNTEAFF

length: 15
J: TRBJ2-1
D: TRBD1
size: .
V: TRBV20-1
DNA: TGCAGTGCTAGCGCCTCCGGGACAGGGTCCCATGAGCAGTTCTTC
CDR3: CSASASGTGSHEQFF

length: 13
J: TRBJ1-4
D: .
size: .
V: TRBV20-1
DNA: TGCAGTGCTAGTCGGACAGCATCTGAAAAACTGTTTTTT
CDR3: CSASRTASEKLFF

length: 14
J: TRBJ1-2
D: .
size: .
V: TRBV20-1
DNA: TGCAGTGCTAAATTAACCACGGGGGGCTATCGCTACACCTTC
CDR3: CSAKLTTGGYRYTF

length: 16
J: TRBJ2-1
D: TRBD2
size: .
V: TRBV30
DNA: TGTGCCTGGAGTGTACGTTGGGCGGGAGGGCATAATGAGCAGTTCTTC
CDR3: CAWSVRWAGGHNEQFF

length: 18
J: TRBJ2-2
D: .
size: .
V: TRBV5-1
DNA: TGCGCCAGCAGCTTCTCTGCCACGACCCACGGGGACACCGGGGAGCTGTTTTTT
CDR3: CASSFSATTHGDTGELFF

length: 14
J: TRBJ2-1
D: .
size: few
V: TRBV12-3/TRBV12-4
DNA: TGTGCCAGCAGGGGGAGGCTAGCCCACAATGAGCAGTTCTTC
CDR3: CASRGRLAHNEQFF

length: 14
J: TRBJ1-2
D: .
size: .
V: TRBV29-1
DNA: TGCAGCGCTACGACAGGCCCCTCTAACTATGGCTACACCTTC
CDR3: CSATTGPSNYGYTF

length: 14
J: TRBJ2-1
D: .
size: .
V: TRBV19
DNA: TGTGCCTGCAGACTAGGTCCCTCCTACAATGAGCAGTTCTTC
CDR3: CACRLGPSYNEQFF

length: 14
J: TRBJ1-1
D: .
size: .
V: TRBV18
DNA: TGTGCCAGCTCACCGACAAGGGGTGGGACTGAAGCTTTCTTT
CDR3: CASSPTRGGTEAFF

length: 15
J: TRBJ2-3
D: TRBD2
size: .
V: TRBV3-1
DNA: TGTGCCAGCAGCCAGGCGGGAGCCATCACAGATACGCAGTATTTT
CDR3: CASSQAGAITDTQYF

length: 14
J: TRBJ2-3
D: TRBD1
size: .
V: TRBV7-9
DNA: TGTGCCAGCAGCGTCCGGGACAGTGGAGATACGCAGTATTTT
CDR3: CASSVRDSGDTQYF